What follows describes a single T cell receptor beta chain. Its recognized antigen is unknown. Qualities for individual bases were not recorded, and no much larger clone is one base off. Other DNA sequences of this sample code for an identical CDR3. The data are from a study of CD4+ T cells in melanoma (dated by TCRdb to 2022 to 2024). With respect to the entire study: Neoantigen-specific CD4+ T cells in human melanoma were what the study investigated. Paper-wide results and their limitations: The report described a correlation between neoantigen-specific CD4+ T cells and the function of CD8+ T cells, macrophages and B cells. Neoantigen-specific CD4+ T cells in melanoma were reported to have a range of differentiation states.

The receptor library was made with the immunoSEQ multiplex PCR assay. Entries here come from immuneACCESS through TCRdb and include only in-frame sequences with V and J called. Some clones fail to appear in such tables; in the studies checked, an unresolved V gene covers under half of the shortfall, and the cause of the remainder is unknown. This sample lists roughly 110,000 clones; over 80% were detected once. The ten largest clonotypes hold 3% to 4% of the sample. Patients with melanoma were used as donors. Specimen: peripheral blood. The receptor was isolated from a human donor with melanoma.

CDR3 sequence: CASSLSRNTEAFF. The DNA sequence reads TGTGCCAGCAGTTTATCCCGGAACACTGAAGCTTTCTTT. The chain uses TRBV27 and TRBJ1-1, with the D gene not confidently named. CDR1 and CDR2 are read off the germline V gene (reference sequence) as MNHEY and SMNVEV. V is pared back by 0 bases and J by 1 base, with 3 bases lying between the germline termini. Including cysteine and phenylalanine, the CDR3 has 13 amino acids. The DNA shown is the 39-base CDR3, in frame from base 1.